This note documents a single TCR beta chain sequence. In the original workflow: Amplification of reference gene primers was used by the study to estimate nucleated cell counts. This table comes from immunoSEQ multiplex PCR, and its TCRdb copy is limited to in-frame clones, with some not included. V and J calls and clone size are given by that table; D and trimming were obtained from the DNA. The sample holds around 94,000 clones; about 91% are singletons and the top ten take 4.2%. The record originates from a study of blood T cell repertoires in COVID-19. Study overall: Specimens from acute and convalescent COVID-19 originated in the United States, Italy and Spain. T cells, B-cell-depleted T cells, or PBMCs supplied cDNA or gDNA.

Germline V gives CDR1 SGHRS, CDR2 YFSETQ. There are 14 residues in the CDR3. V dropped 7 bases and J dropped 2; count of bases not matched to a gene: 8. Material: peripheral blood. The TCR was taken from a man in his late teens or twenties with acute or convalescent COVID-19. The V and J genes are TRBV5-1 and TRBJ1-2; 7 positions agree with TRBD1. The CDR3: CASGTGVGNYGYTF. CDR3 bases: TGCGCCAGCGGAACAGGGGTCGGAAACTATGGCTACACCTTC.